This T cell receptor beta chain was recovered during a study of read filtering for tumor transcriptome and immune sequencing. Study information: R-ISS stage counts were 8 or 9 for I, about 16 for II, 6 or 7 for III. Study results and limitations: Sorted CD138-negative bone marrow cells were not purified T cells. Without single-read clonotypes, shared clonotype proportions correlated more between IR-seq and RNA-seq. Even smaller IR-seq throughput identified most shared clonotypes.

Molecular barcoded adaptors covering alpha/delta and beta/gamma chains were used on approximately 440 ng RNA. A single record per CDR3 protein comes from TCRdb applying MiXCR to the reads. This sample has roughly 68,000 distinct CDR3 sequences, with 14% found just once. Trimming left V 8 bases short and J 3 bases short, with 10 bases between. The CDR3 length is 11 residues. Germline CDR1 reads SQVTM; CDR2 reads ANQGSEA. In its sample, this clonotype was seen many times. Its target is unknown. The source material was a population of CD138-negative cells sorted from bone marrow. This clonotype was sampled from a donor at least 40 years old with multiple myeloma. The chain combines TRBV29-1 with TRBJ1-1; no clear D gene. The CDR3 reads CSSRWDTEAFF. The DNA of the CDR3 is TGCAGCTCTAGATGGGACACTGAAGCTTTCTTT.